The clone carrying this T cell receptor (beta chain) came up many times. Its specificity is not known. The data were taken from a study of T-cell memory formation after mild COVID-19. Study details: Each donor largely had its own TCR clusters.

TCRdb independently ran MiXCR on the 5' RACE reads; one entry per CDR3 protein. This sample carries some 31,000 distinct CDR3 sequences, roughly 12% of them seen once, and the ten largest clones take around 15%. Study-level results: Among clones contracting day 15 to 85, CD4/CD8 was balanced, whereas later expanders leaned CD4+.

V gave up 2 bases and J gave up 4 bases; unmatched junction bases: 4. Germline V gives CDR1 MNHEY, CDR2 SVGEGT. The CDR3 contains 16 residues. The J gene is TRBJ2-3, the V gene TRBV6-2 or TRBV6-3; 12 bases are shared with TRBD2. Material: PBMCs or a T cell subset sorted from them (not recorded which). This receptor was taken from an adult woman who had mild COVID-19 (a few samples of this study predate the infection). Cell type and time point are not known. The CDR3 region is CASSYLTSGSPDTQYF. CDR3 DNA sequence: TGTGCCAGCAGTTACCTGACTAGCGGGAGCCCAGATACGCAGTATTTT.